The entry below describes one TCR beta chain. Its specificity is not known. This sample was taken from a study of cytomegalovirus exposure and HLA in healthy donors. Whole-study context: Inside one of the first data releases sat about 85 million unique TCRs taken from HLA-typed donors. The study, taken as a whole, reports: What TCR beta sequences reportedly achieved was accurate prediction of HLA-A and HLA-B alleles in most subjects. Researchers catalogued about 160 TCR beta chains as cytomegalovirus-associated.

Germline V lookup: CDR1 SGHDN, CDR2 FVKESK. The germline V and J ends were trimmed by 1 base and 7 bases, with 10 bases remaining between them. This CDR3 region has 13 residues. The study ran its PCR with 60 Vbeta and 13 Jbeta primers. Method: immunoSEQ multiplex PCR; TCRdb's copy keeps in-frame clones and lacks some. The sample carries 200,000 to 250,000 clones, approximately 78% recorded once. The receptor comes from a man aged 25 to 45 in good health and CMV-seronegative. This sequence joins TRBV14 and TRBJ1-1, with D maybe TRBD1 (5 bases). The sample comprised PBMCs. Here the CDR3 DNA reads TGTGCCAGCAGCCAAGGTTGGACAAATGAAGCTTTCTTT. Translating it yields CASSQGWTNEAFF.